Below are 22 T cell receptor beta chains sequenced from a single sample in a study of blood T cell repertoires in COVID-19. TCRdb keeps only in-frame clones here, not all; method: immunoSEQ multiplex PCR. This sample has some 320,000 clones; roughly 89% occur once, and the top ten carry 11%. The sequencing input was peripheral blood. All receptors come from a woman aged 25-40 years with COVID-19, enrolled during active disease.

This clone was seen once. The gene calls are TRBV19 and TRBJ1-1, with D hard to call. Trimming left V 8 bases short and J 0 bases short, with 19 bases between. The germline V gene has CDR1 LNHDA and CDR2 SQIVND (reference sequence). The CDR3 loop spans 16 amino acids. CDR3 in amino acids: CASGRSLHLMNTEAFF. The CDR3, as DNA: TGTGCCAGTGGAAGGAGCCTTCACCTCATGAACACTGAAGCTTTCTTT.

The V call is TRBV24-1, the J call TRBJ2-1; maybe TRBD1 (6 bases). V gave up 0 bases and J gave up 5 bases, with 16 bases separating them. The germline V gene encodes CDR1 KGHDR and CDR2 SFDVKD. This CDR3 has 17 amino acids. The CDR3 DNA follows: TGTGCCACCAGTGATTTGCCGGACAGACAGGTAGACAATGAGCAGTTCTTC. Protein sequence: CATSDLPDRQVDNEQFF.

CDR3 DNA sequence: TGTGCCAGCAGCAAGACAGGGTCCCGGAACACTGAAGCTTTCTTT. Protein product: CASSKTGSRNTEAFF. The V and J genes are TRBV9 and TRBJ1-1; 7 positions match TRBD1. Per the germline V gene, CDR1 is SGDLS and CDR2 is YYNGEE. The CDR3 is 15 amino acids. V lost 4 bases to trimming and J lost 1 base; unmatched junction nucleotides: 7.

This chain uses TRBV29-1 with TRBJ1-2, with D tentatively TRBD1 (5 bases). The V end lost 1 base, the J end lost 7 bases, and 13 bases lay between the germline ends. Germline V gives CDR1 SQVTM, CDR2 ANQGSEA. This CDR3 has 13 residues. The CDR3 DNA is TGCAGCGTTGAAGCCGGGGGTGATATTGGCTACACCTTC. Protein: CSVEAGGDIGYTF.

The chain joins TRBV27 to TRBJ1-5, with 7 positions matching TRBD1. The CDR3 totals 15 residues. V lost 7 bases to trimming and J lost 3 bases; unmatched junction nucleotides: 9. Germline V CDR1 and CDR2: MNHEY, SMNVEV (reference sequence). CDR3 nucleotide sequence: TGTGCCAGCACGAAAGACAGGGTCTTCAATCAGCCCCAGCATTTT. This sequence encodes CASTKDRVFNQPQHF.

The genes are TRBV27 and TRBJ2-7; 7 bases align to TRBD1. The CDR3 runs to 15 residues. The germline V gene has CDR1 MNHEY and CDR2 SMNVEV (reference sequence). The junction had 11 bases not matched to a gene; V was cut back by 6 bases and J by 3 bases. In DNA form, the CDR3 reads TGTGCCAGCAGGGGAACGACAGGGAGCCTCTACGAGCAGTACTTC. This gives the protein CASRGTTGSLYEQYF.

This chain's CDR3 is CASSRDRDVYGYTF. Written as DNA, the CDR3 is TGTGCCAGCTCCCGGGACAGGGACGTTTATGGCTACACCTTC. The V and J genes are TRBV18 and TRBJ1-2; 9 bases are shared with TRBD1. This CDR3 is built from 14 residues. Germline CDR1 is KGHSH and CDR2 is LQKENI. After removal of 6 bases from V and 5 bases from J, the junction contained 7 bases not matched to a gene.

This chain uses TRBV12-3 or TRBV12-4 with TRBJ1-2; D might be TRBD1 (5 bases). This CDR3 is 13 amino acids long. V lost 4 bases and J 6 bases, leaving 12 bases between the germline ends. CDR3 sequence reads: CASSSYGGDGYTF. CDR3 coding DNA: TGTGCCAGCAGTTCATACGGGGGGGATGGCTACACCTTC.

This chain joins TRBV19 and TRBJ1-1; TRBD1 is a possible D gene (6 bases). The CDR3 contains 12 residues. Between the trimmed V and J ends, which lost 9 bases and 4 bases, there was a span of 12 bases. CDR1 LNHDA and CDR2 SQIVND come from the germline V gene (reference sequence). CDR3 bases: TGTGCCAGCACCCAAGGGGGCACTGAAGCTTTCTTT. Amino acids: CASTQGGTEAFF.

The V and J genes are TRBV5-1 and TRBJ1-2, with 10 nucleotides matching TRBD1. Germline V gives CDR1 SGHRS, CDR2 YFSETQ. The CDR3 is 14 residues long. The V gene end was trimmed by 0 bases and the J gene end by 8 bases; junction bases not matched to a gene: 4. The CDR3, as DNA: TGCGCCAGCAGCTTGGCGACAGGGGGCCGGGGCTACACCTTC. Protein product: CASSLATGGRGYTF.

Note on this clone: Other nucleotide sequences from this sample produce the same CDR3. The V and J genes are TRBV5-6 and TRBJ1-2, with TRBD1 matching 9 bases. This CDR3 region has 13 residues. Germline CDR1 and CDR2: SGHDT and YYEEEE. With 4 bases clipped from V and 4 bases from J, the junction kept 2 bases outside the gene matches. The CDR3 loop reads CASSLDRGYGYTF. CDR3 coding DNA: TGTGCCAGCAGCCTGGACAGGGGCTATGGCTACACCTTC.

This chain links TRBV6-5 with TRBJ1-6, with unresolved D. Germline values: CDR1 MNHEY, CDR2 SVGAGI. V was clipped by 6 bases and J by 7 bases, with 7 bases between them. The CDR3 contains 12 residues. The DNA of the CDR3 is TGTGCCAGCAGGCAGTCAAATTCACCCCTCCACTTT. Translated: CASRQSNSPLHF.

V and J are TRBV3-1 (or the pseudogene TRBV3-2) and TRBJ1-3; 8 bases fit TRBD1. Trimming took 4 bases from V and 5 from J; bases not matched to a gene: 7. There are 15 residues in the CDR3. Germline CDR1 and CDR2: LGHDT and YNNKEL (reference sequence). The CDR3 reads CASSPRQGLRNTIYF. DNA of the CDR3: TGTGCCAGCAGCCCACGACAGGGGTTGAGAAACACCATATATTTT.

The chain joins TRBV5-4 to TRBJ1-6; the match to TRBD1 covers 8 bases. The CDR3 loop spans 16 amino acids. Germline CDR1 reads SGHNT; CDR2 reads YYREEE (reference sequence). The ends lost 3 bases at V and 2 bases at J; junction bases unmatched: 4. The CDR3 DNA reads TGTGCCAGCAGCTCCTCACAGGGGGCCTATAATTCACCCCTCCACTTT. Its translation: CASSSSQGAYNSPLHF.

There are a few counts of this clone. This chain connects TRBV6-5 to TRBJ1-1, with TRBD1 as a possible D gene (5 bases). V shed 4 bases and J shed 5 bases, with 14 bases lying between them. This CDR3 has 14 amino acids. Germline CDR1 reads MNHEY; CDR2 reads SVGAGI. The chain's CDR3 is CASSSNLGGTEAFF. The CDR3 DNA reads as TGTGCCAGCAGTTCGAATCTGGGGGGGACTGAAGCTTTCTTT.

This sequence joins TRBV6-1 and TRBJ1-2; D perhaps matches TRBD1 (6 bases). V lost 0 bases to trimming and J lost 4 bases, with 12 bases between them. CDR1 and CDR2 from the germline V gene are MNHNS and SASEGT. This CDR3 comprises 15 residues. In DNA, the CDR3 is TGTGCCAGCAGTGAAGCAGGCAGGGGAACCTATGGCTACACCTTC. As protein: CASSEAGRGTYGYTF.

This rearrangement joins TRBV27 to TRBJ2-1; D gene uncertain. Trimming removed 5 bases from V and 2 bases from J, with 10 bases in between. Germline values: CDR1 MNHEY, CDR2 SMNVEV (reference sequence). The CDR3 extends over 14 amino acids. CDR3 DNA: TGTGCCAGCAGTCTAACAGTTACCTACAATGAGCAGTTCTTC. Encoded protein: CASSLTVTYNEQFF.

The chain is built from TRBV10-3 and TRBJ1-1; 7 positions agree with TRBD1. The length of the CDR3 is 15 residues. CDR1 ENHRY and CDR2 SYGVKD come from the germline V gene. With V trimmed by 2 bases and J by 1 base, 4 bases remained unmatched. CDR3 DNA: TGTGCCATCAGTGAGCCCGGACAGGCGAACACTGAAGCTTTCTTT. As protein: CAISEPGQANTEAFF.

The V call is TRBV5-1, the J call TRBJ1-3, with D uncertain. Trimming stripped 0 bases from V and 5 bases from J, with 3 bases between. Germline CDR1 is SGHRS and CDR2 is YFSETQ. The CDR3 totals 12 residues. The CDR3 bases are TGCGCCAGCAGCTTGGGTAGAAACACCATATATTTT. Amino acid sequence: CASSLGRNTIYF.

The chain combines TRBV14 with TRBJ2-7; D unclear. V dropped 4 bases and J dropped 6 bases, with 16 bases sitting between them. The CDR3 is made up of 14 amino acids. Per germline, CDR1 SGHDN and CDR2 FVKESK. CDR3 DNA sequence: TGTGCCAGCAGCCCGATGACTCCCACGGGCGAGCAGTACTTC. Translating it yields CASSPMTPTGEQYF.

The J gene is TRBJ1-1, the V gene TRBV3-1 (or the pseudogene TRBV3-2); D ambiguous. The germline gives CDR1 LGHDT, CDR2 YNNKEL (reference sequence). Trimming took 7 bases from V and 1 from J, leaving 10 bases between them. The CDR3 covers 13 residues. The DNA of the CDR3 is TGTGCCAGCACCTTGACTGGGAACACTGAAGCTTTCTTT. Protein product: CASTLTGNTEAFF.

The chain employs TRBV9 and TRBJ2-1, with a tentative D call TRBD2 (6 bases). This CDR3 contains 15 residues. CDR1 and CDR2 (germline): SGDLS, YYNGEE. Deletions cut 2 bases from V and 4 bases from J, with 13 bases between. The CDR3 loop is CASSVVRGTYNEQFF. The CDR3 DNA follows: TGTGCCAGCAGCGTTGTACGGGGGACTTACAATGAGCAGTTCTTC.